This T cell receptor beta chain was sequenced in a study of T cell clones after liver transplantation. About the research overall: Draws occurred before transplant, before withdrawal, and after complete or failed withdrawal.

The protocol was immunoSEQ multiplex PCR, while the TCRdb copy is restricted to in-frame clones and leaves out a portion. The repertoire holds approximately 11,000 clones, with around 71% as singletons. This clone was counted only a few times. Its cognate antigen is unknown. Study-wide results and caveats: The donor-reactive repertoire was only partly measurable in two subjects, lacking donor cells.

This specimen consisted of CD4+ T cells from blood, obtained roughly 30 months after liver transplant. This TCR was sampled from a human patient who received a liver transplant. Some T cells may be the graft donor's.

The CDR3 reads CASSKAGGIAGNTIYF. CDR3 nucleotides: TGTGCCAGCAGCAAAGCAGGGGGCATCGCTGGAAACACCATATATTTT. The chain combines TRBV9 with TRBJ1-3; 8 bases fit TRBD1. V gave up 4 bases and J gave up 2 bases; unmatched junction bases: 8. This CDR3 has 16 residues. Germline loops: CDR1 SGDLS, CDR2 YYNGEE. Using reference TRBV9 and TRBJ1-3 for the parts outside the CDR3, the full variable domain is DSGVTQTPKHLITATGQRVTLRCSPRSGDLSVYWYQQSLDQGLQFLIQYYNGEERAKGNILERFSAQQFPDLHSELNLSSLELGDSALYFCASSKAGGIAGNTIYFGEGSWLTVV.